This T cell receptor (beta chain) appears in the sequencing data of a study of beta chain features in type 1 diabetes. Germline-derived CDR1 and CDR2 are ENHRY and SYGVKD. The CDR3 is 12 amino acids. Trimming stripped 3 bases from V and 5 bases from J, with 7 bases between. Of the isolated RNA, all was reverse transcribed, and so the sequenced material was expressed TCRB transcripts. Some clones are missing from TCRdb's copy, which holds only in-frame ones; the method was immunoSEQ multiplex PCR. Of 38,000 or so clones listed, roughly 67% were seen once; the top ten hold 2% to 2.5%. Source material: Tregs from blood. The rearrangement joins TRBV10-3 to TRBJ1-1; D is unresolved. The sequence was obtained from a woman in her 30s in good health. Written as DNA, the CDR3 is TGTGCCATCAGTGACGGGAGGACTGAAGCTTTCTTT. The encoded protein is CAISDGRTEAFF.